A selection of T cell receptor beta chains follows, all from one sample in a study of T cells in Graves' hyperthyroidism and ophthalmopathy. TCRdb redid the calling of the multiplex PCR reads with MiXCR, one entry per CDR3 protein. The sample lists fewer than 300,000 distinct CDR3 sequences, 20% to 25% seen once, with approximately 25% in the top ten. The sequenced material came from blood. The receptors originated from a man aged 40-55 years with Graves' hyperthyroidism that later progressed to Graves' ophthalmopathy. Both conserved end residues are trimmed from each CDR3. A D gene is named only where the DNA matches it firmly. For some rows the clone size is stated as once, few or many, or as a class when expanded; others skip it.

>TRBV7-2|TRBD2|NA|TRBJ2-7
ASSKIAGETYEQY
>TRBV12-3/TRBV12-4|TRBD1|many|TRBJ2-4
ASSLAGGSAKNIQY
>TRBV12-3/TRBV12-4|NA|many|TRBJ2-7
ASSLDLGPYEQY
>TRBV11-1|NA|many|TRBJ1-1
ASSLQVPGRNTEAF
>TRBV2|NA|NA|TRBJ1-5
ASSETGINQPQH
>TRBV20-1|TRBD2|NA|TRBJ2-2
SARDSTGGKTGELF
>TRBV6-1|TRBD1|NA|TRBJ1-2
ASTGGAGGYT
>TRBV30|NA|many|TRBJ2-7
AWKATADGQQY
>TRBV7-2|NA|NA|TRBJ2-2
ASSLVAAGELF
>TRBV6-5|NA|NA|TRBJ1-2
ASSLLEGGYT